This T cell receptor (beta chain) was profiled in a study of OX40 agonist ivuxolimab in advanced cancers. The CDR3 is 17 residues long. The V segment lost 2 bases and the J segment 2 bases; nucleotides outside the gene matches: 4. The germline CDR1 and CDR2 sequences are LGHNA and YNFKEQ. Measured with immunoSEQ multiplex PCR; TCRdb has only the in-frame clones, and not every one. The sample lists tens of thousands of clones; approximately 90% were seen once. J is TRBJ2-2 and V is TRBV4-2, with 11 bases identical to TRBD2. The material was CD4+ or CD8+ T cells sorted from blood, obtained in a trial of the OX40 agonist ivuxolimab. This TCR came from an adult with an advanced solid tumor such as melanoma, head and neck, liver or kidney cancer. CDR3 region: CASSQIAGGPNTGELFF. CDR3 bases: TGTGCCAGCAGCCAAATAGCGGGAGGGCCTAACACCGGGGAGCTGTTTTTT.